These 27 T cell receptor beta chains were all obtained from the same sample, sequenced in a study of identical twins. TCRdb itself ran the 5' RACE reads through MiXCR, one entry per CDR3 protein. Of a few hundred thousand distinct CDR3 sequences listed, 18% are singletons. Specimen: naive T cells sorted from blood. Receptor source: a man aged 45 to 65 in good health.

The sample holds many counts of this clonotype. The rearrangement links TRBV4-2 to TRBJ2-2, with 7 bases that match TRBD2. Germline V gene data show CDR1 as LGHNA and CDR2 as YNFKEQ. After removal of 0 bases from V and 4 bases from J, the junction contained 5 bases not matched to a gene. The CDR3 is made up of 16 amino acids. The CDR3 DNA sequence: TGTGCCAGCAGCCAAGAGGGCGGGAGCGGCACCGGGGAGCTGTTTTTT. It translates to CASSQEGGSGTGELFF.

This clonotype was observed a few times. This chain links TRBV24-1 with TRBJ2-1; 13 bases match TRBD2. Germline V CDR1 and CDR2: KGHDR, SFDVKD. This CDR3 region has 17 residues. The V segment lost 4 bases and the J segment 7 bases; nucleotides outside the gene matches: 9. The chain's CDR3 is CATSDLRTSGSRNEQFF. The CDR3 DNA follows: TGTGCCACCAGTGACCTTCGGACTAGCGGGAGTCGGAATGAGCAGTTCTTC.

V is TRBV27 and J is TRBJ2-7; 14 nucleotides line up with TRBD2. This CDR3 is 16 amino acids long. V was clipped by 5 bases and J by 0 bases; unmatched bases: 3. CDR1 is MNHEY, CDR2 SMNVEV, per germline (reference sequence). The CDR3 loop reads CASSLGTSGGSYEQYF. In nucleotides, the CDR3 is TGTGCCAGCAGTCTGGGGACTAGCGGGGGCTCCTACGAGCAGTACTTC.

The chain couples TRBV6-1 to TRBJ2-1; 10 bases match TRBD2. The CDR3 is 16 residues long. Germline CDR1 reads MNHNS; CDR2 reads SASEGT. V shed 5 bases and J 2 bases; nucleotides not matched to a gene: 6. The CDR3 sequence is CASSQTGTSAYNEQFF. The CDR3 nucleotides read TGTGCCAGCAGTCAAACCGGGACTAGCGCCTACAATGAGCAGTTCTTC.

This clonotype was seen ten or more times. J is TRBJ2-4 and V is TRBV6-2 or TRBV6-3; 8 bases map to TRBD1. CDR1 is MNHEY, CDR2 SVGEGT, per germline. V lost 7 bases, J lost 6 bases, and 8 bases stayed unmatched. This CDR3 has 14 amino acids. CDR3 loop: CASTKDRDLNIQYF. The CDR3 bases are TGTGCCAGCACCAAGGACAGGGATTTAAACATTCAGTACTTC.

The V and J genes are TRBV5-6 and TRBJ2-7; 7 nucleotides align to TRBD1. V shed 4 bases, J shed 0 bases, and the junction held 4 bases outside the gene matches. Germline V gene lookup returns CDR1 SGHDT and CDR2 YYEEEE. This CDR3 region has 14 residues. CDR3 amino acids: CASSPRGYSYEQYF. Here the CDR3 DNA reads TGTGCCAGCAGCCCCAGGGGGTACTCCTACGAGCAGTACTTC.

This clonotype was found a few times. The chain joins TRBV20-1 to TRBJ1-1; tentatively, D is TRBD1 (5 bases). The CDR3 length is 16 residues. CDR1 and CDR2 (germline): DFQATT, SNEGSKA (reference sequence). V lost 4 bases and J lost 0, with 18 bases in between. The CDR3 nucleotides read TGCAGTGCTACGGGACGCCCTGGGCGGGTGAACACTGAAGCTTTCTTT. Translation gives CSATGRPGRVNTEAFF.

The J gene is TRBJ2-1, the V gene TRBV20-1; TRBD2 matches 11 bases. Germline V gene sequence: CDR1 DFQATT, CDR2 SNEGSKA (reference sequence). With V trimmed by 6 bases and J by 7 bases, 11 bases remained unmatched. CDR3 length: 15 residues. The DNA of the CDR3 is TGCAGTGCCACCCCTACTAGCGGGAGAGTTAATGAGCAGTTCTTC. It codes for CSATPTSGRVNEQFF.

The J gene is TRBJ2-7, the V gene TRBV4-3, with 9 bases lining up with TRBD2. Germline CDR1 is LGHNA and CDR2 is YSLEER. The CDR3 runs to 15 residues. V lost 3 bases to trimming and J lost 2 bases; unmatched junction nucleotides: 5. The CDR3 region is CASSQTVAGAYEQYF. The CDR3 nucleotides read TGCGCCAGCAGCCAGACGGTAGCGGGAGCCTACGAGCAGTACTTC.

This clonotype came up a few times. The rearrangement links TRBV15 to TRBJ2-5; 7 nucleotides agree with TRBD2. This CDR3 region has 16 residues. Losses at the gene ends were 1 base for V and 0 bases for J; bases not matched to a gene: 5. CDR1 is LNHNV, CDR2 YYDKDF, per germline (reference sequence). CDR3 bases: TGTGCCACCAGCAGAGTAGGGAGGGCGGACCAAGAGACCCAGTACTTC. This encodes CATSRVGRADQETQYF.

This clonotype came up a few times. The chain employs TRBV4-2 and TRBJ2-5, with D possibly matching TRBD1 (5 bases). CDR1 is LGHNA and CDR2 is YNFKEQ in the germline V gene. With 3 bases removed from V and 10 bases from J, the gap between germline ends came to 15 bases. This CDR3 is 13 amino acids long. CDR3 nucleotides: TGTGCCAGCAGCCAGGGGCCTGTGTATGACCAGTACTTC. Translation: CASSQGPVYDQYF.

This chain joins TRBV20-1 and TRBJ1-2; 8 nucleotides align to TRBD1. The V gene's germline CDR1 is DFQATT and CDR2 SNEGSKA (reference sequence). This CDR3 has 13 amino acids. V dropped 3 bases and J dropped 8; count of bases not matched to a gene: 8. For the CDR3, the DNA is TGCAGTGCTAGGCGGGGGACAGGTCTGGGCTACACCTTC. This sequence encodes CSARRGTGLGYTF.

V gene TRBV11-2 combines with J gene TRBJ2-7; 9 nucleotides align to TRBD1. Germline CDR1 reads SGHAT; CDR2 reads FQNNGV. This CDR3 comprises 15 residues. V dropped 5 bases and J dropped 2; count of bases not matched to a gene: 7. The CDR3 DNA is TGTGCCAGCAGCGGTCCGCGGGACAGGGCCTACGAGCAGTACTTC. Encoded protein: CASSGPRDRAYEQYF.

This clonotype has only a few counts. The rearrangement uses TRBV5-1 and TRBJ2-1, with 9 bases aligning to TRBD1. Germline V gene data show CDR1 as SGHRS and CDR2 as YFSETQ. This CDR3 region has 15 residues. J gave up 9 bases and V 4 bases, and 11 bases lay outside the gene matches. The CDR3 sequence is CASSDRDRAIGEQFF. CDR3 DNA sequence: TGCGCCAGCAGCGATAGGGACAGGGCCATTGGTGAGCAGTTCTTC.

V and J are TRBV2 and TRBJ2-1; D possibly corresponds to TRBD2 (5 bases). CDR1 is SNHLY, CDR2 FYNNEI, per germline. The germline V and J ends were trimmed by 11 bases and 6 bases, with 17 bases remaining between them. This CDR3 region has 13 residues. CDR3 coding DNA: TGTGCCGGAGGTGGACTTCCTCGCAATGAGCAGTTCTTC. Protein: CAGGGLPRNEQFF.

This clonotype has at least ten counts. J is TRBJ2-3 and V is TRBV27, with D possibly TRBD1 on 7 matching bases. The CDR3 runs to 14 residues. Germline assignment: CDR1 MNHEY and CDR2 SMNVEV (reference sequence). V was pared by 6 bases and J by 2 bases, with 12 bases between. CDR3 sequence reads: CASRGGGLTDTQYF. DNA of the CDR3: TGTGCCAGCAGAGGAGGGGGCCTCACAGATACGCAGTATTTT.

The CDR3 DNA sequence: TGTGCCCCATCCGGAAAGATCGGGACAGGGGTGGACGAGCAGTACTTC. This sequence encodes CAPSGKIGTGVDEQYF. The rearrangement links TRBV21-1 to TRBJ2-7; the table's TRBD1 call for D was not verified on the DNA. TRBV21-1 counts as a pseudogene. The CDR3 is 16 residues long.

V is TRBV29-1 and J is TRBJ2-1; D ambiguous. Germline V lookup: CDR1 SQVTM, CDR2 ANQGSEA. V was shortened by 4 bases and J by 10 bases, with 17 bases between the two germline ends. The CDR3 loop spans 13 amino acids. The CDR3 is CSVVNSRPPEQFF. The DNA for the CDR3 is TGCAGCGTTGTGAACTCTCGGCCGCCGGAGCAGTTCTTC.

This clonotype was observed a handful of times. The chain links TRBV2 to TRBJ2-5; D gene uncertain. The V end was cut by 5 bases, the J end by 5 bases, with 18 bases between. This CDR3 region has 15 residues. CDR1 is SNHLY, CDR2 FYNNEI, per germline. CDR3 bases: TGTGCCAGCAGTCCCCGACCCCGAAGTCCGGAGACCCAGTACTTC. Protein: CASSPRPRSPETQYF.

The chain recombines TRBV12-3 or TRBV12-4 with TRBJ2-7; 10 bases align to TRBD2. The V segment lost 6 bases and the J segment 3 bases; nucleotides outside the gene matches: 8. The CDR3 runs to 15 residues. The CDR3 DNA is TGTGCCAGCAGCCGTAGCGGGGGGCCCCTCTACGAGCAGTACTTC. Its protein product is CASSRSGGPLYEQYF.

The chain uses TRBV11-1 and TRBJ2-7, with D maybe TRBD1 (6 bases). V dropped 4 bases and J dropped 4 bases, with 20 bases sitting between them. The CDR3 length is 16 residues. Germline values: CDR1 SGHAT, CDR2 FQDESV (reference sequence). The CDR3 sequence is CASSSPRTALSYEQYF. CDR3 bases: TGTGCCAGCAGCTCCCCACGGACAGCGCTTTCATACGAGCAGTACTTC.

This clonotype was seen repeatedly, ten times or more. The rearrangement links TRBV4-3 to TRBJ2-1; 13 bases match TRBD2. Germline V CDR1 and CDR2: LGHNA, YSLEER. V gave up 2 bases and J gave up 9 bases; unmatched junction bases: 7. CDR3 length equals 16 residues. Here the CDR3 reads CASSQKGTSGKVEQFF. CDR3 DNA: TGCGCCAGCAGCCAAAAAGGGACTAGCGGGAAGGTTGAGCAGTTCTTC.

The CDR3 sequence: CSASGRRDEQYF. The DNA for the CDR3 is TGCAGCGCCAGCGGGCGCCGGGACGAGCAGTACTTC. The chain has TRBV29-1 and TRBJ2-7; D might be TRBD2 (6 bases). The CDR3 contains 12 residues. V was clipped by 7 bases and J by 5 bases, with 15 bases between them. Per the germline V gene, CDR1 is SQVTM and CDR2 is ANQGSEA.

The gene calls are TRBV11-2 and TRBJ2-5; D remains unclear. V lost 2 bases, J lost 4 bases, and 8 bases lay in between. This CDR3 contains 13 residues. Germline-derived CDR1 and CDR2 are SGHAT and FQNNGV. CDR3 residues: CASSLFFSETQYF. Written as DNA, the CDR3 is TGTGCCAGCAGCTTATTTTTCTCAGAGACCCAGTACTTC.

This chain links TRBV5-1 with TRBJ2-7; the D gene is possibly TRBD2 (6 bases). CDR3 length: 14 residues. Trimming took off 4 bases at V and 0 bases at J, with 11 bases between the two ends. Germline assignment: CDR1 SGHRS and CDR2 YFSETQ. This CDR3 is CASSGGAGSYEQYF. The CDR3 DNA is TGCGCCAGCAGCGGCGGGGCCGGCTCCTACGAGCAGTACTTC.

The rearrangement joins TRBV4-3 to TRBJ2-7, with 7 bases matching TRBD2. Germline values: CDR1 LGHNA, CDR2 YSLEER. The CDR3 runs to 16 residues. V lost 0 bases to trimming and J lost 7 bases; unmatched junction nucleotides: 12. This CDR3 is CASSQDPSGRVGEQYF. The CDR3 DNA reads TGCGCCAGCAGCCAAGATCCGTCAGGGAGGGTGGGGGAGCAGTACTTC.

The table lists this clonotype with many counts. CDR3 loop: CASSLDRGLGELFF. As DNA, the CDR3 is TGTGCCAGCAGTTTGGACAGGGGGCTTGGGGAGCTGTTTTTT. The V gene is TRBV28, the J gene TRBJ2-2; TRBD1 matches 11 bases. The CDR3 runs to 14 residues. The ends lost 3 bases at V and 8 bases at J; junction bases unmatched: 2. Germline V gene sequence: CDR1 MDHEN, CDR2 SYDVKM.